These T cell receptor beta chains were read from a single sample in a study of blood T cell repertoires in COVID-19. This table comes from immunoSEQ multiplex PCR, and its TCRdb copy is limited to in-frame clones, with some not included. In the table there are a few hundred thousand clones, 85% of which are singletons. Sequencing input: peripheral blood. The receptors were gathered from a woman aged 18-29 years with acute or convalescent COVID-19. Each CDR3 is given without its conserved first and last residue. The order of the fields is V gene, clone size, CDR3 protein. Clone sizes are given selectively: once, few, many, or a class where the clone is expanded.

>TRBV5-5|NA
ASSSLRDRFADTQY
>TRBV9|NA
ASSVAAGESPLH
>TRBV30|NA
AWSVPGGRTDTQY
>TRBV2|NA
ASRARGQSNSPLH
>TRBV5-4|NA
ASSLQGASYEQY
>TRBV4-1|NA
ASSDGQAGYT
>TRBV6-6|NA
ASSYTGALDYNEQF
>TRBV11-2|few
ASSPKGVHSPLH
>TRBV19|NA
ATGTSAVYEQY
>TRBV5-8|NA
ASSPHWSGIRDEQY
>TRBV6-5|NA
ASSRTSFGANVLT
>TRBV19|few
ASSIGGAGDGTDTQY
>TRBV7-9|NA
ASSLGDSSIYGYT
>TRBV19|NA
ASRRQVDTEAF
>TRBV19|NA
ASSIGDRREQY
>TRBV10-1|NA
ASSVTANTEAF
>TRBV7-3|NA
ASSSARLAGHYNEQF
>TRBV7-3|NA
ASSLETGLDGELF
>TRBV14|NA
ASSQQRTSGRHTQY
>TRBV7-9|NA
ASSLPGTSLSYEQY
>TRBV18|few
ASSLNRGQDRAF
>TRBV19|NA
ASSTSGSEQY
>TRBV21-1|NA
ASRPQSRGGVNSPLH
>TRBV21-1|NA
ASGGQSSYNSPLH
>TRBV5-1|NA
ASSLGLGIPNTGELF
>TRBV30|NA
AWSVQEGNEQY
>TRBV7-8|NA
ASSSQQGAIAEAF
>TRBV21-1|once
ASSSRDRGSAF
>TRBV5-1|NA
ASSRVGGRETQY
>TRBV15|NA
ATSRGTTMNTEAF
>TRBV29-1|NA
SVEAAPIGASNTIY
>TRBV21-1|NA
ASSNQGNYGYT
>TRBV10-1|once
ASSEGREAEAF
>TRBV6-5|NA
ASSLQEREAF
>TRBV11-2|NA
ASSYSGVVNTEAF